A selection of T cell receptor beta chains follows, all from one sample in a study of cytomegalovirus exposure and HLA in healthy donors. Profiled with immunoSEQ multiplex PCR; TCRdb holds only in-frame clones, not every one. Of fewer than 150,000 clones in the sample, 80% to 90% are singletons; the top ten hold around 8%. Sequenced input: PBMCs. The receptors originated from a woman between 18 and 29 years old in good health and CMV-seropositive. Each CDR3 is given with its conserved first and last residue. A D gene is named only where the DNA matches it firmly. The listing skips clone size in some rows; elsewhere it reads once, few, many or a size class.

D gene	clone size	V gene	J gene	CDR3 protein	CDR3 DNA
TRBD2	-	TRBV27	TRBJ2-5	CASSLLAGDTPLTQYF	TGTGCCAGCAGTTTACTAGCGGGGGACACACCACTCACCCAGTACTTC
-	-	TRBV10-3	TRBJ2-7	CATTGHSYEQYF	TGTGCCACAACAGGGCACTCCTACGAGCAGTACTTC
TRBD2	-	TRBV7-3	TRBJ2-1	CASSLLGGYNEQFF	TGTGCCAGCAGCTTACTCGGGGGGTACAATGAGCAGTTCTTC
-	-	TRBV18	TRBJ2-1	CASSPPFDPTDEQFF	TGTGCCAGCTCACCACCGTTTGATCCGACAGATGAGCAGTTCTTC
TRBD1	-	TRBV4-2	TRBJ1-2	CASSQVRGGTDFSPSGYTF	TGTGCCAGCAGCCAGGTTAGGGGTGGGACAGATTTTTCTCCCAGTGGCTACACCTTC
-	-	TRBV2	TRBJ2-2	CASSGSGRAGELFF	TGTGCCAGCAGTGGAAGCGGGCGGGCCGGGGAGCTGTTTTTT
-	once	TRBV4-3	TRBJ1-1	CASSQMAQGNTEAFF	TGCGCCAGCAGCCAAATGGCTCAGGGTAACACTGAAGCTTTCTTT
-	-	TRBV2	TRBJ2-7	CASIPFEGVEDYEQYF	TGTGCCAGCATCCCATTCGAGGGGGTTGAGGACTACGAGCAGTACTTC
-	-	TRBV19	TRBJ2-5	CASSISAVVGSGVETQYF	TGTGCCAGTAGTATATCGGCGGTGGTCGGTTCAGGGGTGGAGACCCAGTACTTC
-	-	TRBV27	TRBJ2-6	CASSSASGANVLTF	TGTGCCAGCAGTTCTGCGTCTGGGGCCAACGTCCTGACTTTC
-	-	TRBV27	TRBJ2-7	CASSVLAASSYEQYF	TGTGCCAGCAGTGTCCTAGCCGCCAGCTCCTACGAGCAGTACTTC
-	-	TRBV28	TRBJ2-2	CASSSTTGLGDTGELFF	TGTGCCAGCAGTTCAACTACAGGGTTAGGAGACACCGGGGAGCTGTTTTTT
TRBD2	-	TRBV4-1	TRBJ2-1	CASSPAGTSSYNEQFF	TGCGCCAGCAGCCCCGCCGGGACTAGCTCCTACAATGAGCAGTTCTTC
-	-	TRBV7-2	TRBJ2-7	CASSLTGVNEQYF	TGTGCCAGCAGCTTGACAGGTGTCAACGAGCAGTACTTC